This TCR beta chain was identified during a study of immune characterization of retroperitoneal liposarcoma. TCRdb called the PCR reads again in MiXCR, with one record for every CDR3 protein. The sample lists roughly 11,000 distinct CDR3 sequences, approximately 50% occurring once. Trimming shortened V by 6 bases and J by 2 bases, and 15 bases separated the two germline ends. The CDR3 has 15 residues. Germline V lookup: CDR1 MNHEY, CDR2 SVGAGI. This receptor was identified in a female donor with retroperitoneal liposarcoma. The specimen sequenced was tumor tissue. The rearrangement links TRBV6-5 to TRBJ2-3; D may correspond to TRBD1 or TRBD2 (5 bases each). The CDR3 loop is CASREQWDATDTQYF. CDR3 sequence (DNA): TGTGCCAGCAGGGAACAGTGGGACGCCACAGATACGCAGTATTTT.